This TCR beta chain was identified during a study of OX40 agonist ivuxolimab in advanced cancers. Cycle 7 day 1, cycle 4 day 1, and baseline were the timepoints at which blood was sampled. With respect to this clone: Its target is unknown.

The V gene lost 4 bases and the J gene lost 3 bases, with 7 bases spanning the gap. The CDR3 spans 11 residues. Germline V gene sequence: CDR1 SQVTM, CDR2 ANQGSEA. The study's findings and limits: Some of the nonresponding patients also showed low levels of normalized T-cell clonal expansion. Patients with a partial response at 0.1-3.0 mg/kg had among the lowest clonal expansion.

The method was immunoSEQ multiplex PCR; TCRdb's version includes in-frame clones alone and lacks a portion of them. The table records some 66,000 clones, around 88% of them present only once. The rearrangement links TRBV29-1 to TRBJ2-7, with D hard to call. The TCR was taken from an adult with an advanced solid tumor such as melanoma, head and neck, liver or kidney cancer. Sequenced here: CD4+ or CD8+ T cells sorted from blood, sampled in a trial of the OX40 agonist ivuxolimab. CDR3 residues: CSVGENYEQYF. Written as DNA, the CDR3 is TGCAGCGTTGGAGAGAACTACGAGCAGTACTTC.